The TCR beta chain under discussion was sequenced for a study of T cell responses to AZD1222 COVID-19 vaccine. The analysis combined second doses at about 4 or about 12 weeks. Turning to this clone: The antigen is undetermined.

Germline V gene lookup returns CDR1 SGHDN and CDR2 FVKESK. Between the trimmed V and J ends, which lost 2 bases and 4 bases, there was a span of 7 bases. This CDR3 region has 13 residues. The table came from immunoSEQ multiplex PCR; TCRdb's copy has only in-frame clones and leaves some out. This table has about 200,000 clones, roughly 92% appearing once. Whole-study results and caveats: With two AZD1222 doses given, Spike-specific TCR breadth and depth both rose.

The source was peripheral blood, collected 28 days after the second AZD1222 dose. This chain connects TRBV14 to TRBJ2-3; D is ambiguous. The sequence was obtained from an adult who received the AZD1222 COVID-19 vaccine. The CDR3 nucleotides read TGTGCCAGCAGCCAATATAATCCAGATACGCAGTATTTT. It specifies CASSQYNPDTQYF.